This T cell receptor (beta chain) was identified in a study of blood T cell repertoires in COVID-19. Some clones are missing from TCRdb's copy, which holds only in-frame ones; the method was immunoSEQ multiplex PCR. This table has 250,000 to 400,000 clones, roughly 88% appearing once. This clone is a singleton in its sample. The CDR3 sequence is 13 residues long. Germline loops: CDR1 MNHNS, CDR2 SASEGT. V gave up 2 bases and J gave up 7 bases, with 11 bases separating them. Material for sequencing was peripheral blood. V usage is TRBV6-1 and J usage is TRBJ1-2, with D uncertain. This TCR came from a woman in her 30s with COVID-19, enrolled during active disease. CDR3 sequence (DNA): TGTGCCAGCAGTGAAAATTTTAACATTGGCTACACCTTC. It encodes CASSENFNIGYTF.